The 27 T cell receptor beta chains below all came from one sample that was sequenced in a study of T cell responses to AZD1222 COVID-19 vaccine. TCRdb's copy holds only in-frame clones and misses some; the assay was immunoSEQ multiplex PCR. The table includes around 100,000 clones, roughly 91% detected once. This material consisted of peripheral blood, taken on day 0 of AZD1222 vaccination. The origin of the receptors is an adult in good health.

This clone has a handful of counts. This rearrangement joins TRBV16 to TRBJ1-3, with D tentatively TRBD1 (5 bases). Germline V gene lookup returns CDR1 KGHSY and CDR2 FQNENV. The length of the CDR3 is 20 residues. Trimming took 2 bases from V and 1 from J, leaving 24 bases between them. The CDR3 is CASSQLPGMTPGGSGNTIYF. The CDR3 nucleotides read TGTGCCAGCAGCCAACTCCCGGGTATGACCCCCGGGGGGTCTGGAAACACCATATATTTT.

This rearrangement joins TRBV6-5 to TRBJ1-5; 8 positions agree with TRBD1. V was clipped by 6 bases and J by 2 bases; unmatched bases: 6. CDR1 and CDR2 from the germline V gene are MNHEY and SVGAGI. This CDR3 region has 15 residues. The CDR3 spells CASSRTGFGNQPQHF. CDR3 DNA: TGTGCCAGCAGCAGGACAGGGTTTGGCAATCAGCCCCAGCATTTT.

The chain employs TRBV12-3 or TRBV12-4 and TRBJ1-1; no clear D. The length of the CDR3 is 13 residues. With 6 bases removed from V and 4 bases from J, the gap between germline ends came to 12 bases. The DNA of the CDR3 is TGTGCCAGCAGCCTGGTACGGACCACTGAAGCTTTCTTT. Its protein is CASSLVRTTEAFF.

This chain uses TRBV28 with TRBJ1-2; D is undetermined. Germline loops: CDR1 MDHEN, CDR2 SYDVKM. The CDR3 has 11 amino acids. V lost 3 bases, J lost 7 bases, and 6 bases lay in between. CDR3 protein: CASSLTSGYTF. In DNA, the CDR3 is TGTGCCAGCAGTTTGACTTCTGGCTACACCTTC.

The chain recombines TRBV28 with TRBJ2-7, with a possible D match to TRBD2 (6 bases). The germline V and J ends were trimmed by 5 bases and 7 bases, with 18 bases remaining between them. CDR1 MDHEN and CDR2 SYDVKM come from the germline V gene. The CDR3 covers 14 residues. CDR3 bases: TGTGCCAGCAGTCCAGGGCCGGGAGCTCGGGAGCAGTACTTC. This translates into CASSPGPGAREQYF. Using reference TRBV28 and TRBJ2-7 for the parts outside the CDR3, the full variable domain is DVKVTQSSRYLVKRTGEKVFLECVQDMDHENMFWYRQDPGLGLRLIYFSYDVKMKEKGDIPEGYSVSREKKERFSLILESASTNQTSMYLCASSPGPGAREQYFGPGTRLTVT.

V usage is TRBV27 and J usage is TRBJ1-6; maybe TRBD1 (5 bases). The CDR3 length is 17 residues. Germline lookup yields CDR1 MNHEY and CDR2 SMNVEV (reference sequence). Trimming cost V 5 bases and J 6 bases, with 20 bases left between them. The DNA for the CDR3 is TGTGCCAGCAGTCCCGGTGGGGCGGAGCTTCTTAATTCACCCCTCCACTTT. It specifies CASSPGGAELLNSPLHF.

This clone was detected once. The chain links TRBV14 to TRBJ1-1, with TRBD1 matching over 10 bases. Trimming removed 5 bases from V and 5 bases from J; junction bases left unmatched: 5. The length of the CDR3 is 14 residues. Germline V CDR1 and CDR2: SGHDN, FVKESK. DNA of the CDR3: TGTGCCAGCAGCGGGGACAGGGGAAGAACTGAAGCTTTCTTT. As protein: CASSGDRGRTEAFF.

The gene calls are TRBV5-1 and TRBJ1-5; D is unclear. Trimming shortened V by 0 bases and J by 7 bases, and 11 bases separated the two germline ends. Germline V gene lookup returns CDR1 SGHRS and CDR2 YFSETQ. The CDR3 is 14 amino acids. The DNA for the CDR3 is TGCGCCAGCAGCTTGGAAGGGTTGGGCCAGCCCCAGCATTTT. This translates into CASSLEGLGQPQHF.

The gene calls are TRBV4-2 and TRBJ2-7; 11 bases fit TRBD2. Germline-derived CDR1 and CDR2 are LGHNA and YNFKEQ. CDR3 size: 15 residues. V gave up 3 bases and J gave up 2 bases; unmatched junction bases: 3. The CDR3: CASSQGLADPYEQYF. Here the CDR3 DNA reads TGTGCCAGCAGCCAGGGACTAGCGGACCCCTACGAGCAGTACTTC.

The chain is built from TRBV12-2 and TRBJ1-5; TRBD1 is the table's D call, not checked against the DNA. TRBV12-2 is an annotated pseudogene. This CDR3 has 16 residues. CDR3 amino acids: CASRLDHGHRGQPQHF. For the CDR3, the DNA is TGTGCAAGTCGCTTAGATCATGGCCACAGGGGTCAGCCCCAGCATTTT.

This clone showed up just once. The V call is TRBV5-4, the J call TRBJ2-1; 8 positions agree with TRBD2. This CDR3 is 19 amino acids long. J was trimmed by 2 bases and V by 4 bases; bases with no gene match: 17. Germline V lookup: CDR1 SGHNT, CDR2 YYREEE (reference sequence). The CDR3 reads CASSRGGSGGLGTYNEQFF. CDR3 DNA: TGTGCCAGCAGCCGCGGGGGGTCCGGGGGTCTGGGCACCTACAATGAGCAGTTCTTC.

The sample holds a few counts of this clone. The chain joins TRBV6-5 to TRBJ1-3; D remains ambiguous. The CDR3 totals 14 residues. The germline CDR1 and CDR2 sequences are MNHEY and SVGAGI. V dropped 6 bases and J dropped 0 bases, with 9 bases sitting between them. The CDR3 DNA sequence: TGTGCCAGCAGCCGACTGAGCTCTGGAAACACCATATATTTT. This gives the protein CASSRLSSGNTIYF.

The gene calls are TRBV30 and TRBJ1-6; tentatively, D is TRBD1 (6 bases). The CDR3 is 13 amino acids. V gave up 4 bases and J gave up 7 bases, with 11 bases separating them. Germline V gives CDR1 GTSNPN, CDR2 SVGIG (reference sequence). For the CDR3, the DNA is TGTGCCTGGAACCGCCAGGGGAATTCACCCCTCCACTTT. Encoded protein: CAWNRQGNSPLHF.

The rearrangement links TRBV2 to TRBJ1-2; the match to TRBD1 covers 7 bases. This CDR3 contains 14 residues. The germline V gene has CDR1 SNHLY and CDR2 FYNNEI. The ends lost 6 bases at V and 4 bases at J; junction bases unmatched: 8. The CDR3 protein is CASRGNQGGYGYTF. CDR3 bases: TGTGCCAGCAGAGGAAACCAGGGGGGCTATGGCTACACCTTC.

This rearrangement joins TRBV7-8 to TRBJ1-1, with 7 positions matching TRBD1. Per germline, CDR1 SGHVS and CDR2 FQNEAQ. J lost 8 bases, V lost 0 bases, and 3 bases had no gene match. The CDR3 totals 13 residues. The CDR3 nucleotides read TGTGCCAGCAGCTTAGCACAGGGGTTCGAAGCTTTCTTT. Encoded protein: CASSLAQGFEAFF.

The CDR3 DNA reads TGTGCCTGGAGTGTAGAAGGGGGCGCTGAAGCTTTCTTT. Protein: CAWSVEGGAEAFF. The rearrangement links TRBV30 to TRBJ1-1; 7 bases map to TRBD1. This CDR3 is built from 13 residues. J was trimmed by 6 bases and V by 0 bases; bases with no gene match: 4. CDR1 is GTSNPN and CDR2 is SVGIG in the germline V gene (reference sequence).

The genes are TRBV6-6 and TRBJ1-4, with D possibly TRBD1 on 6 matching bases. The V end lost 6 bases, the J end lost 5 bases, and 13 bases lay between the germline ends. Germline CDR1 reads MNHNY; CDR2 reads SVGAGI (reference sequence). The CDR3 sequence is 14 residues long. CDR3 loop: CASSPPTGNEKLFF. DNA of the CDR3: TGTGCCAGCAGCCCCCCGACAGGAAATGAAAAACTGTTTTTT.

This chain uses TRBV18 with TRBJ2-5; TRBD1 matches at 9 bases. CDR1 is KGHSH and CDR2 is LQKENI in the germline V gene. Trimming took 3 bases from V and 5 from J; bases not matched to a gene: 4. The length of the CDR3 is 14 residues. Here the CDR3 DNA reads TGTGCCAGCTCACCGGGACAGGGAGGCGAGACCCAGTACTTC. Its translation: CASSPGQGGETQYF.

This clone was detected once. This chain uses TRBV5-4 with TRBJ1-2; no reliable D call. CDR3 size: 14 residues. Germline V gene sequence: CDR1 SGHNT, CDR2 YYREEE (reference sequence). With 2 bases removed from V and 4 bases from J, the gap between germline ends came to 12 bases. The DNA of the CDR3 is TGTGCCAGCAGCTTCGGGAGTCGGGCCTATGGCTACACCTTC. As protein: CASSFGSRAYGYTF.

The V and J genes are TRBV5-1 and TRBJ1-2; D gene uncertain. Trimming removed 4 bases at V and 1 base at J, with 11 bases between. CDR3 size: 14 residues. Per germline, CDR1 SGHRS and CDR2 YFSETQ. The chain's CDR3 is CASSAMTVNYGYTF. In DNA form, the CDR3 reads TGCGCCAGCAGCGCCATGACGGTTAACTATGGCTACACCTTC. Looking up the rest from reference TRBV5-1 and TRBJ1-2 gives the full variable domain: KAGVTQTPRYLIKTRGQQVTLSCSPISGHRSVSWYQQTPGQGLQFLFEYFSETQRNKGNFPGRFSGRQFSNSRSEMNVSTLELGDSALYLCASSAMTVNYGYTFGSGTRLTVV.

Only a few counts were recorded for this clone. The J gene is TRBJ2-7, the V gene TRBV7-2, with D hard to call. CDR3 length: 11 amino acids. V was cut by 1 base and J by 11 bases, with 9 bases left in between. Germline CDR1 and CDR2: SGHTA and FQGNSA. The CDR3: CASSLESEEYF. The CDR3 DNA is TGTGCCAGCAGCTTAGAGTCCGAAGAGTACTTC.

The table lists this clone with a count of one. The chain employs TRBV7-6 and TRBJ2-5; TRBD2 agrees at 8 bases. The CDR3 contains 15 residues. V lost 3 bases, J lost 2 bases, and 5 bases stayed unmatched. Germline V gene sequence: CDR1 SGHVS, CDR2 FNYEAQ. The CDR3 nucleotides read TGTGCCAGCAGCTTCGGGACTAGTTATCAAGAGACCCAGTACTTC. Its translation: CASSFGTSYQETQYF.

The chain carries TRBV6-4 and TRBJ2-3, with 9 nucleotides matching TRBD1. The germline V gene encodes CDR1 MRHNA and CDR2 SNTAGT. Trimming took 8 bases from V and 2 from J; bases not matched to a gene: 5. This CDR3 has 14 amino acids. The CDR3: CASSGTGTTDTQYF. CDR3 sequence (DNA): TGTGCCAGCTCCGGGACAGGGACCACAGATACGCAGTATTTT.

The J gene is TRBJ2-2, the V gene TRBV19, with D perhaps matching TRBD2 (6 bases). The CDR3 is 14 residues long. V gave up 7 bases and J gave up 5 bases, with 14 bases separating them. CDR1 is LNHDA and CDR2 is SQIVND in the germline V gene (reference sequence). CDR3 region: CASTQPGGTGELFF. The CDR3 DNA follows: TGTGCCAGTACTCAGCCCGGAGGGACCGGGGAGCTGTTTTTT.

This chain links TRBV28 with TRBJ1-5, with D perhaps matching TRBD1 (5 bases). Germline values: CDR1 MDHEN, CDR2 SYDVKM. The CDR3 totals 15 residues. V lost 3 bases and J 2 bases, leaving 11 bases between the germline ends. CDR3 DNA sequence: TGTGCCAGCAGTTTTAAGGGGCGAGGCAATCAGCCCCAGCATTTT. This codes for CASSFKGRGNQPQHF.

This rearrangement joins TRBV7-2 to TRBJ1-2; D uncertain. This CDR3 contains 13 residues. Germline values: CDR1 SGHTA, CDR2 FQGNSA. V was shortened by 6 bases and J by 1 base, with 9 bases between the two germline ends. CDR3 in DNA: TGTGCCAGCAGAGCCACAAGTAACTATGGCTACACCTTC. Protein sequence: CASRATSNYGYTF.

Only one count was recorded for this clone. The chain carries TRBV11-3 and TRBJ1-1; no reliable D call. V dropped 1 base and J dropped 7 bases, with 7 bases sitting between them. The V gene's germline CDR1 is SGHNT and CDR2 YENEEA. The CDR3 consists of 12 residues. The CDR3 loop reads CASSLGFGEAFF. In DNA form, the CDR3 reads TGTGCCAGCAGCTTAGGTTTTGGTGAAGCTTTCTTT.